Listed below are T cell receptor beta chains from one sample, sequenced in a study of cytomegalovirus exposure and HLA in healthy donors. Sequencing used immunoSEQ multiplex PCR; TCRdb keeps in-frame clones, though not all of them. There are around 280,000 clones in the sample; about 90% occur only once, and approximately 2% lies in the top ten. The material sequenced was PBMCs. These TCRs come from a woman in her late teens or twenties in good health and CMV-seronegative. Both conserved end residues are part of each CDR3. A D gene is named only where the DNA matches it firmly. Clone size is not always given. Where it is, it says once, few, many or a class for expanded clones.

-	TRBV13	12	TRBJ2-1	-	TGTGCCAGCAGCTTTGAGTACAATGAGCAGTTCTTC	CASSFEYNEQFF
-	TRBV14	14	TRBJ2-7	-	TGTGCCAGCAGCCAAGATTTGGGGGGCTACGAGCAGTACTTC	CASSQDLGGYEQYF
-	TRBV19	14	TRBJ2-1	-	TGTGCCAGTAGCGTAGCGTACTCCTACAATGAGCAGTTCTTC	CASSVAYSYNEQFF
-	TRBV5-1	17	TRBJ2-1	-	TGCGCCAGCAGCCCCCTTGCCACAGGGATCTCCTACAATGAGCAGTTCTTC	CASSPLATGISYNEQFF
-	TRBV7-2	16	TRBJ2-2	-	TGTGCCAGCAGCTTACACGACCTAGGTAACACCGGGGAGCTGTTTTTT	CASSLHDLGNTGELFF
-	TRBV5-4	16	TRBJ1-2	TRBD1	TGTGCCAGCAGCTTGGGACAGGGACACGCGGGGAATGGCTACACCTTC	CASSLGQGHAGNGYTF
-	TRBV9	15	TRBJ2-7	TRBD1	TGTGCCAGCAGCGCCCCGGGACAGGGGTCGTCCGAGCAGTACTTC	CASSAPGQGSSEQYF
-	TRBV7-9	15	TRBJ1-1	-	TGTGCCAGCAGCCGATGGGCGGGGCAGCCTGGCGAGGCTTTCTTT	CASSRWAGQPGEAFF
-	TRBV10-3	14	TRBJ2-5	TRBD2	TGTGCCATCAGGGCAAGGACTAGCGATGTGACCCAGTACTTC	CAIRARTSDVTQYF
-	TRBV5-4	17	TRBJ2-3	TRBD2	TGTGCCAGCAGCCGGATAGGACTAGCGGGGAAAGCAGATACGCAGTATTTT	CASSRIGLAGKADTQYF
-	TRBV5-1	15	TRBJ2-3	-	TGCGCCAGCAGCTTAGTCCGGGGGGCGGAAGATACGCAGTATTTT	CASSLVRGAEDTQYF
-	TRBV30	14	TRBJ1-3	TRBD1	TGTGCCTGGAGGGATACAGGGGCTGGAAACACCATATATTTT	CAWRDTGAGNTIYF
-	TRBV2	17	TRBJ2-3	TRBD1	TGTGCCAGCAGTGCGCCTTCGACAGGGGCGATCACAGATACGCAGTATTTT	CASSAPSTGAITDTQYF
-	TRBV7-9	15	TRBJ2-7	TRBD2	TGTGCCAGCAGCTTAATTAGCGGGGGCCTCTACGAGCAGTACTTC	CASSLISGGLYEQYF
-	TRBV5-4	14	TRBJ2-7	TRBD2	TGTGCCAGCAGCTTACCTAGCGGGGTTGGTGAGCAGTACTTC	CASSLPSGVGEQYF
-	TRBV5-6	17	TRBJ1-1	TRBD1	TGTGCCAGCAGCGACGGGGCGGGGACAGCTCTGAACACTGAAGCTTTCTTT	CASSDGAGTALNTEAFF
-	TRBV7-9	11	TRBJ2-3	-	TGTGCCAGCAGCTCTACAGATACGCAGTATTTT	CASSSTDTQYF
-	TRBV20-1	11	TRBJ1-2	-	TGCAGTGGACTTTCCAACTATGGCTACACCTTC	CSGLSNYGYTF
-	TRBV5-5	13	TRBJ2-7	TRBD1	TGTGCCAGCTCTGTCAGGGGGCTTTACGAGCAGTACTTC	CASSVRGLYEQYF
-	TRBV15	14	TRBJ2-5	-	TGTGCCACCAGCAGAGATTCGGTCCAAGAGACCCAGTACTTC	CATSRDSVQETQYF
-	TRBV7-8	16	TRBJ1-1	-	TGTGCCAGCAGCTTAGGGCGGTTTCCGTTGAACACTGAAGCTTTCTTT	CASSLGRFPLNTEAFF
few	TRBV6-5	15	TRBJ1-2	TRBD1	TGTGCCAGCAGTTACTCTTTACAGGGGGGCTATGGCTACACCTTC	CASSYSLQGGYGYTF
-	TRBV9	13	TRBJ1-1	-	TGTGCCAGCAACAAGGGGATGAACACTGAAGCTTTCTTT	CASNKGMNTEAFF
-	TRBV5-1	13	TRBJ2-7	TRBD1	TGCGCCAGCAGCTTGGACAGGGGCCACGAGCAGTACTTC	CASSLDRGHEQYF
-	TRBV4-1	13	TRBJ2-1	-	TGCGCCAGCAGCCACCTAGCCCGCTTTGAGCAGTTCTTC	CASSHLARFEQFF
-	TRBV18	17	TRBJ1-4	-	TGTGCCAGCTCACCACCGAAAGTCAGGGGAACTAATGAAAAACTGTTTTTT	CASSPPKVRGTNEKLFF
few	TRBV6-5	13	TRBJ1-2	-	TGTGCCAGCAGCCAAACAGGGAACTATGGCTACACCTTC	CASSQTGNYGYTF
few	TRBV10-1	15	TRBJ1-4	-	TGCGCCAGCACCCCCTACCCGGGGGCTAATGAAAAACTGTTTTTT	CASTPYPGANEKLFF